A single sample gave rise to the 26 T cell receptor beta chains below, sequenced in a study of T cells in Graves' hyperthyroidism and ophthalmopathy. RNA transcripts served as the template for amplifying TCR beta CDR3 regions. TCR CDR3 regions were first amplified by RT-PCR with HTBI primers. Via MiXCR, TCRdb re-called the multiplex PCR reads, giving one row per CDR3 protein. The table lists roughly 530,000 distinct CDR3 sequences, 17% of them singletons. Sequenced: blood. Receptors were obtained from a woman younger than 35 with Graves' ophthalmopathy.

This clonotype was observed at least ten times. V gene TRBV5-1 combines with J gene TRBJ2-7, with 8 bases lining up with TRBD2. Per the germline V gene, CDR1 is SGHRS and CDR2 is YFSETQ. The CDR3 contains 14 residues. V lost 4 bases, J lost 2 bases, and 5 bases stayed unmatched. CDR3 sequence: CASSPGGEAYEQYF. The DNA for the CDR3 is TGCGCCAGCAGCCCGGGGGGGGAGGCCTACGAGCAGTACTTC.

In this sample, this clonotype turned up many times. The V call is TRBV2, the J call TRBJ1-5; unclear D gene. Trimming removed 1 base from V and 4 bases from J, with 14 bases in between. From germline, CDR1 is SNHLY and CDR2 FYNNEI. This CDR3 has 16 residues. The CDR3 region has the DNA TGTGCCAGCAGTGAAGATGCGGGGTCAGATAATCAGCCCCAGCATTTT. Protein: CASSEDAGSDNQPQHF.

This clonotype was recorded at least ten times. The CDR3: CASSLGQGTPGNTQYF. CDR3 in DNA: TGTGCCAGCAGCTTAGGACAGGGAACCCCAGGAAATACGCAGTATTTT. The V call is TRBV7-2, the J call TRBJ2-3; 7 nucleotides align to TRBD1. With V trimmed by 1 base and J by 7 bases, 11 bases remained unmatched. Germline CDR1 SGHTA, CDR2 FQGNSA. This CDR3 is built from 16 residues.

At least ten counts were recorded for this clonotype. The CDR3 is CATSGQAAGGNEQFF. CDR3 nucleotides: TGTGCCACCAGCGGACAGGCGGCAGGGGGGAATGAGCAGTTCTTC. The chain carries TRBV24-1 and TRBJ2-1, with D possibly matching TRBD1 (7 bases). There are 15 residues in the CDR3. Germline CDR1 is KGHDR and CDR2 is SFDVKD. Trimming cost V 7 bases and J 7 bases, with 19 bases left between them.

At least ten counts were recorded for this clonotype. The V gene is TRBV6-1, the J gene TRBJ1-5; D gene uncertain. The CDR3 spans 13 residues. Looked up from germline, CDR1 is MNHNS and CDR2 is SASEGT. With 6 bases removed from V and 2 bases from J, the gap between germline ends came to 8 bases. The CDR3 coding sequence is TGTGCCAGCAGAAACTCGGGCAATCAGCCCCAGCATTTT. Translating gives CASRNSGNQPQHF.

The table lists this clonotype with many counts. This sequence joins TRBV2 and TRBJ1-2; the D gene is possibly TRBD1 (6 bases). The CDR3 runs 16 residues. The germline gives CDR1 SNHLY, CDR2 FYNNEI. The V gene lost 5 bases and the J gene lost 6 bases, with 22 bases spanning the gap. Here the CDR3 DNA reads TGTGCCAGCAGTCCCTCGGCCGGGGGGCGCAGCGATGGCTACACCTTC. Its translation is CASSPSAGGRSDGYTF.

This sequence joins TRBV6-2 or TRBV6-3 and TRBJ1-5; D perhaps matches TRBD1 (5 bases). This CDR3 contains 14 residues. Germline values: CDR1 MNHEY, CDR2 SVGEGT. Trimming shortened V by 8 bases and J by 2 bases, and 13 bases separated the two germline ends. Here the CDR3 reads CASLSGRGNQPQHF. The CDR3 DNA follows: TGTGCCAGCCTCTCTGGCAGGGGCAATCAGCCCCAGCATTTT.

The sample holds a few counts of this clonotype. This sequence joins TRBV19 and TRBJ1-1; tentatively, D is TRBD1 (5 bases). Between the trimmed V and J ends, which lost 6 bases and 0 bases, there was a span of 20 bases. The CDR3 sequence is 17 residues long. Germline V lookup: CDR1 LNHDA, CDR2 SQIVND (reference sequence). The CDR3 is CASSPTTGGLLNTEAFF. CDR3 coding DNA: TGTGCCAGTAGCCCCACGACCGGGGGACTCCTGAACACTGAAGCTTTCTTT.

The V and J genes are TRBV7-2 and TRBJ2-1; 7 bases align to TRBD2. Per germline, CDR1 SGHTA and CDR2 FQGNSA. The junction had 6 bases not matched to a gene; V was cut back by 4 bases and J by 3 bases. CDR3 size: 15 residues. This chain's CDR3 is CASSSSGAYYNEQFF. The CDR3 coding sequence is TGTGCCAGCAGCTCTAGCGGAGCTTACTACAATGAGCAGTTCTTC.

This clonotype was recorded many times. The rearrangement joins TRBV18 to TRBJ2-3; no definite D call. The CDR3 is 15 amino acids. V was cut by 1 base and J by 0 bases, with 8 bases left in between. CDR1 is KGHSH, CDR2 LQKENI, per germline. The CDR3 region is CASSPRITSTDTQYF. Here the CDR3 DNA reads TGTGCCAGCTCACCACGAATAACTAGCACAGATACGCAGTATTTT. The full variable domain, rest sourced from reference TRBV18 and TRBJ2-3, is NAGVMQNPRHLVRRRGQEARLRCSPMKGHSHVYWYRQLPEEGLKFMVYLQKENIIDESGMPKERFSAEFPKEGPSILRIQQVVRGDSAAYFCASSPRITSTDTQYFGPGTRLTVL.

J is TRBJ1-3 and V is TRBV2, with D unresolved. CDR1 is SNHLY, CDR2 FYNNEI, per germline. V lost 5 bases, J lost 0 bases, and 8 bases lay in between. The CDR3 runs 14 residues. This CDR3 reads CASSKTDSGNTIYF. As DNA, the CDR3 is TGTGCCAGCAGTAAGACGGACTCTGGAAACACCATATATTTT.

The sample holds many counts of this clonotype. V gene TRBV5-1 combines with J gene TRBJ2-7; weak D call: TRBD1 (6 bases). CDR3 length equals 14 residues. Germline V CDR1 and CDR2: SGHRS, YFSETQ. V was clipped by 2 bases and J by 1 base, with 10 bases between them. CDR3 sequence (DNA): TGCGCCAGCAGCTTTTCAGGGGATTCCTACGAGCAGTACTTC. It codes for CASSFSGDSYEQYF.

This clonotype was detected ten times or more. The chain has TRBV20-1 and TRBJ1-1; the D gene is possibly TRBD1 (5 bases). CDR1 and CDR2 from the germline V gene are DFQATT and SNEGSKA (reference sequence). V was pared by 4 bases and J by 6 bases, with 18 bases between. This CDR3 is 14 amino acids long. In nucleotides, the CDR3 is TGCAGTGCTATTTCCCAGGGCCTACCCCCTGAAGCTTTCTTT. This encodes CSAISQGLPPEAFF.

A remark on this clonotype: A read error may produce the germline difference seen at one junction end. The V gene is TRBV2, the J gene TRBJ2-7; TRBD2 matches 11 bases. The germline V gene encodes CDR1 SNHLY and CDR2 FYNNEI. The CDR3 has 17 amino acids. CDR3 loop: CASSESSGRPETYGQYF. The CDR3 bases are TGTGCCAGCAGTGAGTCTAGCGGGAGGCCCGAGACCTACGGGCAGTACTTC. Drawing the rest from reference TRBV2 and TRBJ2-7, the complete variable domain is EPEVTQTPSHQVTQMGQEVILRCVPISNHLYFYWYRQILGQKVEFLVSFYNNEISEKSEIFDDQFSVERPDGSNFTLKIRSTKLEDSAMYFCASSESSGRPETYGQYFGPGTRLTVT.

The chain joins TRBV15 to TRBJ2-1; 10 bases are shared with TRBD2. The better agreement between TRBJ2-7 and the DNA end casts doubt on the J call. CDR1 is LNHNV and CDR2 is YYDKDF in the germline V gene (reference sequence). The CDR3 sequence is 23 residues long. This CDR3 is CATSRDLVRLAGERGTSYNEQYF. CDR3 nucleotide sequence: TGTGCCACCAGCAGAGATTTGGTTCGGCTAGCGGGAGAGAGGGGGACCTCCTACAATGAGCAGTACTTC.

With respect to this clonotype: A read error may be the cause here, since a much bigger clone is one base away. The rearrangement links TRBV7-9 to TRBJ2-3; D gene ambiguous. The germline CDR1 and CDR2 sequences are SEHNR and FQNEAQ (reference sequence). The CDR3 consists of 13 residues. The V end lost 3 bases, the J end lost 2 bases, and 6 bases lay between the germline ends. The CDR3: CASSFGPTDTQYF. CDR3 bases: TGTGCCAGCAGCTTTGGGCCCACAGATACGCAGTATTTT.

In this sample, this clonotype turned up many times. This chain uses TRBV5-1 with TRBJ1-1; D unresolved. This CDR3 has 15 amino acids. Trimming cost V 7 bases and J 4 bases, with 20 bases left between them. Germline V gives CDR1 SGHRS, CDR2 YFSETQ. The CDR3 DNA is TGCGCCAGCCGAAAAAAGGAGGGTGTAAGCACTGAAGCTTTCTTT. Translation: CASRKKEGVSTEAFF.

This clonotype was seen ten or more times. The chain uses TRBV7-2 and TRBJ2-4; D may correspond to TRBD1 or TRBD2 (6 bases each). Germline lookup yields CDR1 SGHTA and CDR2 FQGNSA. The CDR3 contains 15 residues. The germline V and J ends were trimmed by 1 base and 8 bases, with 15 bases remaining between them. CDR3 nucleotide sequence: TGTGCCAGCAGCTTAGTATCAGGGGAGGAATACATTCAGTACTTC. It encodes CASSLVSGEEYIQYF.

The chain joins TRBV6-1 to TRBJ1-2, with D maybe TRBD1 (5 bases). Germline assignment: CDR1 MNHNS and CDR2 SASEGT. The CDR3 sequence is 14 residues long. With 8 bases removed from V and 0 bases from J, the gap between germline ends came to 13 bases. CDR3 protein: CASWEGPPNYGYTF. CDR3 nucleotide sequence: TGTGCCAGCTGGGAGGGACCACCTAACTATGGCTACACCTTC.

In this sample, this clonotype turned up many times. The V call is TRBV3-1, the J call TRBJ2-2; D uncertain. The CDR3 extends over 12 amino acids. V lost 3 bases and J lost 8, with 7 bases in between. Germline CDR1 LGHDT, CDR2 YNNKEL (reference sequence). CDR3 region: CASSHFEGELFF. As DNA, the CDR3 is TGTGCCAGCAGCCACTTCGAGGGGGAGCTGTTTTTT.

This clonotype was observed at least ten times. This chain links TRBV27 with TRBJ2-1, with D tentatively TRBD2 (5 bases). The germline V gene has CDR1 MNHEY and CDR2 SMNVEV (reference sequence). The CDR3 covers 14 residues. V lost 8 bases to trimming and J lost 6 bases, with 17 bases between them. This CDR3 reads CASRISGRGNEQFF. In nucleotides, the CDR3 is TGTGCCAGCCGGATTAGTGGTCGGGGCAATGAGCAGTTCTTC.

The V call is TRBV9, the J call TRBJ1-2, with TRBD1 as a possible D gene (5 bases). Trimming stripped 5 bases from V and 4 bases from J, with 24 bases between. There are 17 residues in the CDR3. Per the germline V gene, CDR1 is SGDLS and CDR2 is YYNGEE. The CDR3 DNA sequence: TGTGCCAGCAGTACCAAATTCTGGGGCGGACCATCCTATGGCTACACCTTC. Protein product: CASSTKFWGGPSYGYTF.

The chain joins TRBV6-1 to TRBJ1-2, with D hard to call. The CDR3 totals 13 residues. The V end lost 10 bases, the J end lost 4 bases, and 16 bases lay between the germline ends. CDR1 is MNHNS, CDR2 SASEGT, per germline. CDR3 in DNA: TGTGCCATCAAGGAGGACGGCCTCTATGGCTACACCTTC. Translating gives CAIKEDGLYGYTF.

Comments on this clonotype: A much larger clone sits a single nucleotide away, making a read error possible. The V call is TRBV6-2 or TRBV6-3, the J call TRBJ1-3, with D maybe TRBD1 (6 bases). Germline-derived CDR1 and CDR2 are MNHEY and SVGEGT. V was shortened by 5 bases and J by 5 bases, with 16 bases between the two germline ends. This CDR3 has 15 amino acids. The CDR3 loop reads CASSPEQGSRNTIYF. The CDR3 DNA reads TGTGCCAGCAGTCCGGAACAGGGATCTAGAAACACCATATATTTT.

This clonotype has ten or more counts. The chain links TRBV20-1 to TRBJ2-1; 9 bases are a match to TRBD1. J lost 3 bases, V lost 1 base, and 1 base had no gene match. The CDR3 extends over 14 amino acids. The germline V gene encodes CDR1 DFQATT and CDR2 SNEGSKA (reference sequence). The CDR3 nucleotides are TGCAGTGCTAGAGGGACAGGGGACTACAATGAGCAGTTCTTC. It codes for CSARGTGDYNEQFF.

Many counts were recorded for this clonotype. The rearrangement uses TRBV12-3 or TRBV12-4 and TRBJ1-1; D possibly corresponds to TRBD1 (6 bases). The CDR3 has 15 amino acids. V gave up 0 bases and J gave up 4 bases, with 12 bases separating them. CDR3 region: CASSLAAGEGTEAFF. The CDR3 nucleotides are TGTGCCAGCAGTTTAGCGGCAGGGGAAGGCACTGAAGCTTTCTTT.